The rows below give T cell receptor beta chains drawn from one sample of a study of cytomegalovirus exposure and HLA in healthy donors. Libraries were prepared by immunoSEQ multiplex PCR; TCRdb keeps only in-frame clonotypes and omits some of them. The repertoire holds 74,000 or so clones, with 75% to 85% as singletons. Material for sequencing was PBMCs. Source of these receptors: a middle-aged man in good health and CMV-seropositive. CDR3s include the opening cysteine and the closing phenylalanine or tryptophan. A D gene is named only where the DNA matches it firmly. Rows may omit the clone size; those that give it use once, few, many or a size class.

cdr3_length,d_call,clone_size,v_call,j_call,cdr3_aa,cdr3_nt
16,-,few,TRBV5-1,TRBJ2-6,CASSPDGASGANGLTF,TGCGCCAGCAGCCCGGATGGGGCCTCTGGGGCCAACGGCCTGACTTTC
17,TRBD2,-,TRBV7-2,TRBJ2-7,CASSLAGAGGLTTEQYF,TGTGCCAGCAGCTTAGCGGGTGCGGGAGGACTGACGACGGAGCAGTACTTC
13,-,-,TRBV19,TRBJ2-7,CASSPGQLYEQYF,TGTGCCAGTAGCCCGGGACAACTTTACGAGCAGTACTTC
13,-,-,TRBV14,TRBJ2-7,CASSPTGPREQYF,TGTGCCAGCAGTCCTACAGGGCCCCGCGAGCAGTACTTC
13,-,-,TRBV6-1,TRBJ2-2,CASQTGLAGELFF,TGTGCCAGCCAGACGGGGTTGGCCGGGGAGCTGTTTTTT
14,-,-,TRBV5-8,TRBJ2-2,CASSLGTITGELFF,TGTGCCAGCAGCTTGGGGACTATCACCGGGGAGCTGTTTTTT
16,TRBD2,-,TRBV5-1,TRBJ2-1,CASSLGGAGGGYEQFF,TGCGCCAGCAGCTTGGGAGGCGCGGGAGGGGGATATGAGCAGTTCTTC
17,TRBD2,few,TRBV9,TRBJ2-1,CASSAGTSGSSYNEQFF,TGTGCCAGCAGCGCCGGGACTAGCGGTAGCTCCTACAATGAGCAGTTCTTC
15,TRBD2,-,TRBV6-5,TRBJ2-1,CASSTGLAGGDEQFF,TGTGCCAGCAGTACCGGGCTAGCGGGAGGCGATGAGCAGTTCTTC
11,-,-,TRBV28,TRBJ2-7,CASRGGYEQYF,TGTGCCAGCCGTGGGGGGTACGAGCAGTACTTC
14,TRBD1,-,TRBV7-3,TRBJ2-5,CASSRDSSQETQYF,TGTGCCAGCAGCCGGGACAGTTCTCAAGAGACCCAGTACTTC
17,TRBD1,-,TRBV13,TRBJ2-5,CASSLGSEGAWGETQYF,TGTGCCAGCAGCTTAGGATCCGAGGGGGCGTGGGGAGAGACCCAGTACTTC
18,-,-,TRBV5-1,TRBJ2-1,CASSLVVGGLSSYNEQFF,TGCGCCAGCAGCTTGGTAGTGGGAGGCCTAAGCTCCTACAATGAGCAGTTCTTC
12,-,-,TRBV11-2,TRBJ2-7,CASSLMATEQYF,TGTGCCAGCAGCTTAATGGCAACAGAGCAGTACTTC
15,TRBD2,-,TRBV5-1,TRBJ2-3,CASSLEVSGSKTQYF,TGCGCCAGCAGCTTGGAGGTTAGCGGGAGTAAGACGCAGTATTTT
16,TRBD2,-,TRBV19,TRBJ2-1,CASSIWTSGSGNEQFF,TGTGCCAGTAGTATCTGGACTAGCGGGAGTGGGAATGAGCAGTTCTTC
17,-,-,TRBV13,TRBJ1-2,CASSSTDWELINYGYTF,TGTGCCAGCAGCTCGACAGATTGGGAATTAATTAACTATGGCTACACCTTC